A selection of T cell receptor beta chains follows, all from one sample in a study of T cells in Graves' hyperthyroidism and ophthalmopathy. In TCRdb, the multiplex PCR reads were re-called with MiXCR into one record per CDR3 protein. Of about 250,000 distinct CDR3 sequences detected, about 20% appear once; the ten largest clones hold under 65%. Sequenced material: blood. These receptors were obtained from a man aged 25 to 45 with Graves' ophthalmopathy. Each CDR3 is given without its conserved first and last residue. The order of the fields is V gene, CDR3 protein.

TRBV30 AWSERTEQF
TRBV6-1 ASSEWTGANTEAF
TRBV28 ASRTGHSGANVLT
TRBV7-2 ASSLPYYEQY
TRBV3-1 ASSQDYRHYSNQPQH
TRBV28 ASSFGAYEQY
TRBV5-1 ASSEAPYEQY
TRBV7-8 ASSTEYTQY
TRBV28 ATGVGANYGYT
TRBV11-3 ASSLDRGAEQF
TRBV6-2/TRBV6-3 ASSYTRTAGGYT
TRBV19 ASSEDRDNYGYT